A single sample is the source of the 29 T cell receptor beta chains below, sequenced in a study of CD8 T cells in ankylosing spondylitis. TCRdb re-derived calls from the 5' RACE reads in MiXCR, one entry per CDR3 protein. The table shows under 300,000 distinct CDR3 sequences, with over 9.5% occurring only once. Material for sequencing was blood, either unsorted or a sorted T cell fraction (not recorded which). Every receptor here comes from a male donor with ankylosing spondylitis or in good health (not recorded which).

This clonotype appeared many times. V usage is TRBV10-3 and J usage is TRBJ1-5; 8 bases agree with TRBD1. CDR1 and CDR2 (germline): ENHRY, SYGVKD. V lost 10 bases, J lost 3 bases, and 5 bases stayed unmatched. The CDR3 is 13 amino acids. The CDR3 DNA reads as TGTGCCACCAGGGGACAGGTCAATCAGCCCCAGCATTTT. Residues: CATRGQVNQPQHF.

This clonotype was detected only a few times. The V call is TRBV20-1, the J call TRBJ2-7, with TRBD1 matching 10 bases. CDR1 is DFQATT, CDR2 SNEGSKA, per germline (reference sequence). The CDR3 runs to 15 residues. Trimming took 3 bases from V and 3 from J; bases not matched to a gene: 8. The CDR3 DNA reads TGCAGTGCTAGGAACCACCGGGACAGGGGCTACGAGCAGTACTTC. This gives the protein CSARNHRDRGYEQYF.

This clonotype has ten or more counts. The chain employs TRBV6-1 and TRBJ2-7; D may correspond to TRBD1 or TRBD2 (6 bases each). Germline loops: CDR1 MNHNS, CDR2 SASEGT. The CDR3 contains 14 residues. V lost 7 bases and J lost 3, with 16 bases in between. The chain's CDR3 is CASTQGGKGYEQYF. In DNA, the CDR3 is TGTGCCAGCACCCAAGGGGGGAAGGGCTACGAGCAGTACTTC.

This clonotype has ten or more counts. The rearrangement uses TRBV5-1 and TRBJ2-1; TRBD2 aligns across 11 bases. The germline gives CDR1 SGHRS, CDR2 YFSETQ. The V and J ends lost 7 bases and 4 bases, in that order; junction bases with no gene match: 4. This CDR3 is 14 amino acids long. As DNA, the CDR3 is TGCGCCAGCCATAGCGGGGGGGATTACAATGAGCAGTTCTTC. Translation gives CASHSGGDYNEQFF.

This clonotype has a count of ten or more. The chain has TRBV6-6 and TRBJ2-7, with D possibly being TRBD1 or TRBD2 (6 bases each). CDR1 and CDR2 (germline): MNHNY, SVGAGI (reference sequence). Trimming took 7 bases from V and 5 from J, leaving 15 bases between them. The CDR3 length is 13 residues. CDR3 in amino acids: CASIGPGANEQYF. Written as DNA, the CDR3 is TGTGCCAGCATCGGGCCGGGGGCGAACGAGCAGTACTTC.

A note on this clonotype: A much larger clone is a single base away; this may be a read error. This chain uses TRBV3-1 with TRBJ2-3; D might be TRBD2 (6 bases). Trimming removed 5 bases at V and 3 bases at J, with 18 bases between. The CDR3 runs to 16 residues. The germline V gene has CDR1 LGHDT and CDR2 YNNKEL (reference sequence). CDR3 nucleotides: TGTGCCAGCAGCTTCAGCCGACTAGTGAGGACAGATACGCAGTATTTT. Protein sequence: CASSFSRLVRTDTQYF.

A few counts support this clonotype. The CDR3 sequence: CASSKGELAALNEQFF. The CDR3, as DNA: TGTGCCAGCAGCAAAGGAGAACTAGCCGCCCTCAATGAGCAGTTCTTC. This chain uses TRBV21-1 with TRBJ2-1; the D call in the table, TRBD2, was not verified against the DNA. TRBV21-1 constitutes a pseudogene. The CDR3 totals 16 residues.

This clonotype appeared many times. This chain links TRBV12-3 or TRBV12-4 with TRBJ2-7, with D possibly being TRBD2 (6 bases). The CDR3 runs 14 residues. Trimming stripped 6 bases from V and 7 bases from J, with 19 bases between. The CDR3 loop is CASSPGSGRGEQYF. The CDR3 region has the DNA TGTGCCAGCAGCCCCGGGAGCGGTAGGGGAGAGCAGTACTTC.

Ten or more counts support this clonotype. This chain uses TRBV5-5 with TRBJ2-2; 10 bases line up with TRBD1. The germline V gene has CDR1 SGHKS and CDR2 YYEKEE (reference sequence). The CDR3 covers 15 residues. The V and J ends lost 4 bases and 8 bases, in that order; junction bases with no gene match: 8. The CDR3: CASSPWTGGSGELFF. The CDR3 region has the DNA TGTGCCAGCAGCCCGTGGACAGGGGGATCTGGGGAGCTGTTTTTT.

This clonotype was found many times. The CDR3 protein is CASSLRTSGSDEQFF. The CDR3 nucleotides read TGTGCCAGCAGCTTGAGGACTAGCGGGAGTGATGAGCAGTTCTTC. The chain uses TRBV7-9 and TRBJ2-1; 13 nucleotides line up with TRBD2. Losses at the gene ends were 3 bases for V and 8 bases for J; bases not matched to a gene: 4. The CDR3 totals 15 residues. Per the germline V gene, CDR1 is SEHNR and CDR2 is FQNEAQ (reference sequence).

This clonotype was found many times. J is TRBJ2-3 and V is TRBV20-1; D not resolved. This CDR3 spans 15 amino acids. V was trimmed by 0 bases and J by 2 bases, leaving 12 bases between them. Germline CDR1 reads DFQATT; CDR2 reads SNEGSKA (reference sequence). CDR3 sequence: CSARDQRRDTDTQYF. CDR3 nucleotide sequence: TGCAGTGCTAGAGATCAACGGAGAGACACAGATACGCAGTATTTT.

The rearrangement uses TRBV20-1 and TRBJ2-3; TRBD2 matches at 13 bases. This CDR3 contains 17 residues. V trimming: 5 bases; J trimming: 1 base; junction bases outside the gene matches: 9. Germline values: CDR1 DFQATT, CDR2 SNEGSKA (reference sequence). In DNA form, the CDR3 reads TGCAGTGCTTCCGACATGACTAGCGGGGGGCGCACAGATACGCAGTATTTT. This translates into CSASDMTSGGRTDTQYF.

Many counts were recorded for this clonotype. The chain carries TRBV10-2 and TRBJ1-2; 10 nucleotides agree with TRBD1. V lost 4 bases and J lost 4; bases outside the gene matches: 12. There are 17 residues in the CDR3. The germline gives CDR1 WSHSY, CDR2 SAAADI. The CDR3 sequence is CASSGSLGTGAPYGYTF. The CDR3 DNA reads as TGCGCCAGCAGTGGCTCGTTAGGGACAGGGGCCCCCTATGGCTACACCTTC.

This clonotype has just a few counts. This chain connects TRBV12-3 or TRBV12-4 to TRBJ2-1, with D hard to call. The CDR3 is 13 residues long. The germline V and J ends were trimmed by 5 bases and 10 bases, with 15 bases remaining between them. CDR3 in amino acids: CASSGRQMSEQFF. DNA for the CDR3: TGTGCCAGCAGTGGGCGGCAGATGTCCGAGCAGTTCTTC.

This clonotype was recorded many times. This chain joins TRBV3-1 and TRBJ1-1, with a weak D call TRBD1 (6 bases). Germline V gene lookup returns CDR1 LGHDT and CDR2 YNNKEL (reference sequence). This CDR3 spans 16 amino acids. V was trimmed by 4 bases and J by 0 bases, leaving 15 bases between them. CDR3 nucleotides: TGTGCCAGCAGCCTAGGACAGAGCCGAATGAACACTGAAGCTTTCTTT. Amino acid sequence: CASSLGQSRMNTEAFF.

This chain uses TRBV7-9 with TRBJ2-1; perhaps TRBD2 as D (5 bases). The CDR3 has 14 residues. V shed 1 base and J shed 9 bases, with 13 bases lying between them. Germline CDR1 SEHNR, CDR2 FQNEAQ (reference sequence). The CDR3 DNA follows: TGTGCCAGCAGCTTAGGGTCTAGCAGTAGTGAGCAGTTCTTC. This encodes CASSLGSSSSEQFF.

This clonotype has ten or more counts. CDR3: CASSYSSGSSAFF. The CDR3 bases are TGTGCCAGCAGTTACTCTAGTGGTTCCTCAGCTTTCTTT. The chain links TRBV6-6 to TRBJ1-1, with unresolved D. The CDR3 covers 13 residues. The V end was cut by 0 bases, the J end by 10 bases, with 12 bases between. Germline loops: CDR1 MNHNY, CDR2 SVGAGI (reference sequence).

This sequence joins TRBV7-6 and TRBJ2-1; TRBD2 matches 10 bases. Germline CDR1 SGHVS, CDR2 FNYEAQ. Germline trimming cut 3 bases from V and 0 bases from J; bases unmatched to any gene: 5. The CDR3 has 17 residues. The CDR3 DNA sequence: TGTGCCAGCAGCTTGAGGCCTAGCGGGAGCTCCTACAATGAGCAGTTCTTC. Its protein product is CASSLRPSGSSYNEQFF.

This clonotype has a handful of counts. Written as DNA, the CDR3 is TGTGCCAGCAGTTTTCCCGGAGGCGGGGCCTCCTACGAGCAGTACTTC. Translated, it gives CASSFPGGGASYEQYF. This rearrangement joins TRBV6-6 to TRBJ2-7, with D possibly TRBD2 on 6 matching bases. This CDR3 contains 16 residues. Trimming cost V 4 bases and J 0 bases, with 16 bases left between them. Germline V gene lookup returns CDR1 MNHNY and CDR2 SVGAGI (reference sequence).

This clonotype was observed at least ten times. J is TRBJ1-1 and V is TRBV12-3 or TRBV12-4, with 7 positions matching TRBD1. The CDR3 loop spans 14 amino acids. The junction had 12 bases not matched to a gene; V was cut back by 7 bases and J by 7 bases. CDR3 DNA: TGTGCCAGCACCAGAACAGGGGACTTTTTTGAAGCTTTCTTT. It specifies CASTRTGDFFEAFF.

This clonotype was observed many times. The chain links TRBV20-1 to TRBJ2-7; TRBD1 agrees at 7 bases. CDR3 size: 15 residues. CDR1 and CDR2 (germline): DFQATT, SNEGSKA (reference sequence). With 5 bases clipped from V and 3 bases from J, the junction kept 13 bases outside the gene matches. The CDR3 spells CSAPIPGQSFYEQYF. In DNA form, the CDR3 reads TGCAGTGCTCCGATCCCGGGACAGAGTTTCTACGAGCAGTACTTC.

This clonotype was found many times. V usage is TRBV20-1 and J usage is TRBJ1-2; possible D gene TRBD1, 6 bases. CDR1 and CDR2 from the germline V gene are DFQATT and SNEGSKA (reference sequence). The CDR3 has 14 residues. Trimming shortened V by 1 base and J by 4 bases, and 13 bases separated the two germline ends. CDR3 sequence reads: CSARGGGESYGYTF. The CDR3 DNA is TGCAGTGCTAGAGGAGGGGGGGAGAGCTATGGCTACACCTTC.

This clonotype has a count of ten or more. V and J are TRBV30 and TRBJ2-1, with 8 bases lining up with TRBD2. The CDR3 contains 13 residues. Unmatched junction bases numbered 0, after V lost 4 bases and J lost 1 base. Per the germline V gene, CDR1 is GTSNPN and CDR2 is SVGIG (reference sequence). Here the CDR3 reads CAWTSGSYNEQFF. The CDR3 DNA reads as TGTGCCTGGACTAGCGGGTCCTACAATGAGCAGTTCTTC.

The V and J genes are TRBV10-3 and TRBJ2-3, with 12 positions matching TRBD2. Germline CDR1 reads ENHRY; CDR2 reads SYGVKD. The CDR3 consists of 17 residues. V trimming: 0 bases; J trimming: 0 bases; junction bases outside the gene matches: 1. DNA for the CDR3: TGTGCCATCAGTGAGTCCGGACTAGCGGGGAGCACAGATACGCAGTATTTT. Translating gives CAISESGLAGSTDTQYF.

CDR3 sequence: CASSLKLAGDGEQFF. The CDR3 bases are TGTGCCAGCAGCTTAAAGCTAGCGGGAGACGGGGAGCAGTTCTTC. The chain has TRBV7-9 and TRBJ2-1, with TRBD2 identical over 10 bases. The CDR3 spans 15 residues. V trimming: 2 bases; J trimming: 10 bases; junction bases outside the gene matches: 8. The germline CDR1 and CDR2 sequences are SEHNR and FQNEAQ (reference sequence).

This clonotype was counted ten times or more. The CDR3 DNA reads TGCAGTGCTAGAGACTTAGGGGATTTCTCCTACGAGCAGTACTTC. Translation gives CSARDLGDFSYEQYF. The chain employs TRBV20-1 and TRBJ2-7; D perhaps matches TRBD1 (5 bases). Trimming took 0 bases from V and 0 from J, leaving 12 bases between them. CDR1 is DFQATT and CDR2 is SNEGSKA in the germline V gene (reference sequence). The CDR3 has 15 residues.

At least ten counts were recorded for this clonotype. J is TRBJ2-3 and V is TRBV10-1, with D possibly matching TRBD2 (6 bases). Trimming pared 4 bases from V and 2 bases from J, leaving 13 bases between. CDR3 size: 15 residues. Germline V lookup: CDR1 WNHNN, CDR2 SYGVQD (reference sequence). The CDR3: CASSVGGALTDTQYF. CDR3 in DNA: TGCGCCAGCAGTGTGGGAGGCGCTCTCACAGATACGCAGTATTTT.

There are many counts of this clonotype. V gene TRBV9 combines with J gene TRBJ2-2, with no clear D. Germline V CDR1 and CDR2: SGDLS, YYNGEE. V was cut by 4 bases and J by 8 bases, with 9 bases left in between. The CDR3 has 12 residues. The DNA for the CDR3 is TGTGCCAGCAGCCCTGGTGCGGGGGAGCTGTTTTTT. Amino acid sequence: CASSPGAGELFF. The variable domain in full, with the rest retrieved from reference TRBV9 and TRBJ2-2, is DSGVTQTPKHLITATGQRVTLRCSPRSGDLSVYWYQQSLDQGLQFLIQYYNGEERAKGNILERFSAQQFPDLHSELNLSSLELGDSALYFCASSPGAGELFFGEGSRLTVL.

This clonotype was picked up many times. V and J are TRBV5-1 and TRBJ2-1; D may be TRBD1 (6 bases). V dropped 6 bases and J dropped 3 bases, with 19 bases sitting between them. CDR1 and CDR2 from the germline V gene are SGHRS and YFSETQ. This CDR3 spans 16 amino acids. Written as DNA, the CDR3 is TGCGCCAGCACCTCTGTCACAGGGATAAGCTACAATGAGCAGTTCTTC. As protein: CASTSVTGISYNEQFF.